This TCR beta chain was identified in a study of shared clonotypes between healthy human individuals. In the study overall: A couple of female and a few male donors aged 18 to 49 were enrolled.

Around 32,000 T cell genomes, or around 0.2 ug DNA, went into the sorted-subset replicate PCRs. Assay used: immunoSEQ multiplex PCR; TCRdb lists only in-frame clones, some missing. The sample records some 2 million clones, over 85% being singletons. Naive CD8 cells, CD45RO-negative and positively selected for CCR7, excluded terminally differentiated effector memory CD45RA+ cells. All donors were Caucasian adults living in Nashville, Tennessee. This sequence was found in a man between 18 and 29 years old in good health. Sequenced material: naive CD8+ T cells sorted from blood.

The DNA of the CDR3 is TGCAGCGTTGTCCCCCTGGGATTTGCTACGCAGTATTTT. It yields the protein CSVVPLGFATQYF. This rearrangement joins TRBV29-1 to TRBJ2-3; D not certain. In germline, CDR1 is SQVTM, CDR2 ANQGSEA. This CDR3 region has 13 residues. Trimming took 4 bases from V and 8 from J, leaving 16 bases between them.